A single sample gave rise to the 28 T cell receptor beta chains below, sequenced in a study of blood T cell repertoires in COVID-19 (dated by TCRdb to 2018 to 2020). The library was obtained by the immunoSEQ multiplex PCR assay. The table comes from immuneACCESS by way of TCRdb, which keeps in-frame sequences with V and J called. Part of the clones is missing from these tables; in studies checked, under half for an unresolved V gene and the rest for unknown reasons. The sample has 200,000 or so clones on record, roughly 88% of them singletons. The top ten clones comprise roughly 13% of the sample. Sequencing input: peripheral blood. These receptors were taken from a human donor in a cohort sampled during active COVID-19.

The chain uses TRBV11-2 and TRBJ1-1, with D possibly being TRBD1 (6 bases). This CDR3 region has 14 residues. Germline assignment: CDR1 SGHAT and CDR2 FQNNGV. V was pared by 3 bases and J by 2 bases, with 10 bases between. CDR3 protein: CASSFRGANTEAFF. The CDR3 DNA reads as TGTGCCAGCAGCTTTCGGGGGGCCAACACTGAAGCTTTCTTT.

This clone showed up just a few times. V and J are TRBV7-9 and TRBJ1-4; D is perhaps TRBD1 (6 bases). The CDR3 sequence is 13 residues long. The germline gives CDR1 SEHNR, CDR2 FQNEAQ (reference sequence). Deletions cut 2 bases from V and 11 bases from J, with 12 bases between. CDR3 amino acids: CASSLLDRPKLFF. The CDR3 DNA is TGTGCCAGCAGCTTATTAGACAGGCCTAAACTGTTTTTT.

The genes are TRBV7-8 and TRBJ2-1; the match to TRBD2 covers 7 bases. This CDR3 is 16 amino acids long. Germline V CDR1 and CDR2: SGHVS, FQNEAQ. Trimming removed 1 base from V and 4 bases from J; junction bases left unmatched: 7. The CDR3 loop is CASSLVDGRIYNEQFF. Here the CDR3 DNA reads TGTGCCAGCAGCTTAGTAGACGGGAGGATATACAATGAGCAGTTCTTC. The whole variable domain, remainder taken from reference TRBV7-8 and TRBJ2-1, is GAGVSQSPRYKVAKRGQDVALRCDPISGHVSLFWYQQALGQGPEFLTYFQNEAQLDKSGLPSDRFFAERPEGSVSTLKIQRTQQEDSAVYLCASSLVDGRIYNEQFFGPGTRLTVL.

This clone was seen a handful of times. The chain carries TRBV5-8 and TRBJ2-5; a possible D gene is TRBD2 (6 bases). Germline CDR1 reads SGHTS; CDR2 reads YDEGEE. V was shortened by 1 base and J by 2 bases, with 21 bases between the two germline ends. The CDR3 contains 18 residues. CDR3 protein: CASSLWKVQGGGQETQYF. CDR3 DNA sequence: TGTGCCAGCAGCTTGTGGAAGGTGCAGGGAGGAGGGCAAGAGACCCAGTACTTC.

The J gene is TRBJ2-7, the V gene TRBV5-8; tentatively, D is TRBD2 (5 bases). The CDR3 covers 14 residues. The ends were cut back, 2 bases at V and 6 bases at J, with 15 bases in the middle. Germline CDR1 reads SGHTS; CDR2 reads YDEGEE. The CDR3 protein is CASSFLKGRGEQYF. In DNA, the CDR3 is TGTGCCAGCAGCTTTTTGAAGGGCCGGGGCGAGCAGTACTTC.

The genes are TRBV6-5 and TRBJ2-1; 7 positions agree with TRBD2. Unmatched junction bases numbered 1, after V lost 7 bases and J lost 1 base. CDR1 and CDR2 (germline): MNHEY, SVGAGI. This CDR3 spans 13 amino acids. The CDR3 is CASKRGSYNEQFF. Here the CDR3 DNA reads TGTGCCAGCAAGCGGGGTTCCTACAATGAGCAGTTCTTC.

The count of this clone is one. The chain uses TRBV5-5 and TRBJ1-6, with D hard to call. The germline CDR1 and CDR2 sequences are SGHKS and YYEKEE (reference sequence). This CDR3 is 15 amino acids long. V gave up 4 bases and J gave up 10 bases, with 18 bases separating them. CDR3 coding DNA: TGTGCCAGCAGCGGGGAGCACGGGATGCGGTCACCCCTCCACTTT. Translated: CASSGEHGMRSPLHF.

The rearrangement uses TRBV6-5 and TRBJ1-2; D uncertain. V shed 6 bases and J shed 9 bases, with 11 bases lying between them. CDR3 length equals 11 residues. Looked up from germline, CDR1 is MNHEY and CDR2 is SVGAGI. The CDR3 region has the DNA TGTGCCAGCAGCCAACGGGAACGCTACACCTTC. This codes for CASSQRERYTF.

The chain joins TRBV6-5 to TRBJ1-1; tentative D call: TRBD1 (5 bases). CDR3 length equals 14 residues. Germline CDR1 is MNHEY and CDR2 is SVGAGI. V was cut by 2 bases and J by 1 base, with 8 bases left in between. CDR3 sequence reads: CASSYQGRNTEAFF. In DNA, the CDR3 is TGTGCCAGCAGTTACCAGGGTAGGAACACTGAAGCTTTCTTT.

The chain recombines TRBV7-2 with TRBJ2-5, with 7 bases matching TRBD2. Germline CDR1 SGHTA, CDR2 FQGNSA. The CDR3 sequence is 15 residues long. V shed 2 bases and J 4 bases; nucleotides not matched to a gene: 7. In nucleotides, the CDR3 is TGTGCCAGCAGCTTAAGGGTAGCGGGTACAGAGACCCAGTACTTC. This translates into CASSLRVAGTETQYF.

V usage is TRBV7-2 and J usage is TRBJ2-1; TRBD1 matches at 8 bases. This CDR3 comprises 14 residues. Germline-derived CDR1 and CDR2 are SGHTA and FQGNSA. Unmatched junction bases numbered 9, after V lost 5 bases and J lost 9 bases. CDR3 amino acids: CASSQAGGFSEQFF. The CDR3 region has the DNA TGTGCCAGCAGCCAGGCAGGGGGCTTTTCTGAGCAGTTCTTC.

This clone was recorded at least ten times. The rearrangement links TRBV11-2 to TRBJ1-3, with 7 bases fitting TRBD1. Germline V gene sequence: CDR1 SGHAT, CDR2 FQNNGV. This CDR3 region has 15 residues. The ends lost 5 bases at V and 5 bases at J; junction bases unmatched: 9. For the CDR3, the DNA is TGTGCCAGCAGCCCCTGGACAGGTCGAAGAAACACCATATATTTT. Encoded protein: CASSPWTGRRNTIYF.

This clone has a handful of counts. The genes are TRBV28 and TRBJ1-2, with D perhaps TRBD1 (5 bases). This CDR3 comprises 14 residues. CDR1 is MDHEN, CDR2 SYDVKM, per germline. Deletions cut 3 bases from V and 8 bases from J, with 16 bases between. The CDR3 coding sequence is TGTGCCAGCAGTTTGGTGGGGCCGAGTACAGGCTACACCTTC. It yields the protein CASSLVGPSTGYTF.

The rearrangement joins TRBV30 to TRBJ2-5; tentative D call: TRBD1 (5 bases). V dropped 1 base and J dropped 0 bases, with 9 bases sitting between them. CDR3 length equals 14 residues. Germline V gene lookup returns CDR1 GTSNPN and CDR2 SVGIG (reference sequence). The CDR3 DNA is TGTGCCTGGAGTGCAACAGGCAACCAAGAGACCCAGTACTTC. This translates into CAWSATGNQETQYF. Complete variable domain (other parts from reference TRBV30 and TRBJ2-5): SQTIHQWPATLVQPVGSPLSLECTVEGTSNPNLYWYRQAAGRGLQLLFYSVGIGQISSEVPQNLSASRPQDRQFILSSKKLLLSDSGFYLCAWSATGNQETQYFGPGTRLLVL.

This chain connects TRBV6-4 to TRBJ2-3, with 10 bases that match TRBD1. The CDR3 is 15 residues long. Trimming took 4 bases from V and 4 from J; bases not matched to a gene: 5. Per germline, CDR1 MRHNA and CDR2 SNTAGT. CDR3 in DNA: TGTGCCAGCAGTGCGACAGGGGGCGAAGCAGATACGCAGTATTTT. Translated: CASSATGGEADTQYF.

CDR3 DNA: TGCAGCGCTACCGACTCCTGGCCCAATCAGCCCCAGCATTTT. Encoded protein: CSATDSWPNQPQHF. The chain uses TRBV29-1 and TRBJ1-5, with unresolved D. V dropped 7 bases and J dropped 3 bases, with 16 bases sitting between them. There are 14 residues in the CDR3. Germline lookup yields CDR1 SQVTM and CDR2 ANQGSEA.

This sequence joins TRBV6-5 and TRBJ1-2; weak D call: TRBD1 (6 bases). Looked up from germline, CDR1 is MNHEY and CDR2 is SVGAGI. Trimming shortened V by 5 bases and J by 8 bases, and 12 bases separated the two germline ends. This CDR3 is built from 12 residues. The CDR3 here is CASSRGMGGYTF. In DNA, the CDR3 is TGTGCCAGCAGTAGGGGGATGGGCGGCTACACCTTC.

This clone has just a few counts. J is TRBJ1-1 and V is TRBV27; D gene uncertain. Germline assignment: CDR1 MNHEY and CDR2 SMNVEV (reference sequence). The CDR3 totals 14 residues. The germline V and J ends were trimmed by 4 bases and 2 bases, with 11 bases remaining between them. The CDR3 sequence is CASSSQILNTEAFF. The CDR3 coding sequence is TGTGCCAGCAGTTCCCAGATCTTAAACACTGAAGCTTTCTTT.

V is TRBV7-9 and J is TRBJ2-1; D remains ambiguous. Germline assignment: CDR1 SEHNR and CDR2 FQNEAQ (reference sequence). The CDR3 runs 14 residues. Trimming shortened V by 1 base and J by 1 base, and 5 bases separated the two germline ends. CDR3 sequence: CASSLELSYNEQFF. CDR3 bases: TGTGCCAGCAGCTTAGAACTGTCCTACAATGAGCAGTTCTTC.

The chain uses TRBV6-1 and TRBJ1-2; tentatively, D is TRBD1 (5 bases). The CDR3 length is 16 residues. In germline, CDR1 is MNHNS, CDR2 SASEGT. Trimming pared 3 bases from V and 2 bases from J, leaving 16 bases between. The CDR3 bases are TGTGCCAGCAGTGATCGACAGAGACTGCTCAACTATGGCTACACCTTC. It translates to CASSDRQRLLNYGYTF.

V usage is TRBV29-1 and J usage is TRBJ2-5; TRBD1 might be the D (6 bases). Between the trimmed V and J ends, which lost 8 bases and 2 bases, there was a span of 12 bases. Germline assignment: CDR1 SQVTM and CDR2 ANQGSEA. The length of the CDR3 is 12 residues. The CDR3 spells CSFAQGQETQYF. The CDR3 DNA reads TGCAGCTTCGCACAGGGACAAGAGACCCAGTACTTC.

The chain recombines TRBV28 with TRBJ1-1, with TRBD1 matching 7 bases. The CDR3 totals 16 residues. With V trimmed by 6 bases and J by 5 bases, 15 bases remained unmatched. Germline loops: CDR1 MDHEN, CDR2 SYDVKM. For the CDR3, the DNA is TGTGCCAGCAGCAGCCTCCTTGGGCAGGGGGTGACTGAAGCTTTCTTT. Its translation: CASSSLLGQGVTEAFF.

The genes are TRBV2 and TRBJ2-1; 8 bases fit TRBD2. J lost 6 bases, V lost 8 bases, and 12 bases had no gene match. This CDR3 contains 15 residues. Germline V gene lookup returns CDR1 SNHLY and CDR2 FYNNEI. CDR3 in amino acids: CASGSGRARVNEQFF. The CDR3 DNA is TGTGCCAGCGGGAGCGGGAGAGCAAGGGTCAATGAGCAGTTCTTC.

In this sample, this clone turned up many times. V is TRBV4-1 and J is TRBJ1-5, with a weak D call TRBD1 (6 bases). CDR1 MGHRA and CDR2 YSYEKL come from the germline V gene. The CDR3 runs 17 residues. Trimming removed 4 bases at V and 6 bases at J, with 22 bases between. The chain's CDR3 is CASSPLVGGAAIQPQHF. The CDR3 DNA sequence: TGCGCCAGCAGCCCACTAGTAGGGGGGGCGGCGATTCAGCCCCAGCATTTT.

The rearrangement links TRBV7-9 to TRBJ2-1; TRBD1 matches 9 bases. The CDR3 runs 15 residues. Germline V gene sequence: CDR1 SEHNR, CDR2 FQNEAQ (reference sequence). The V gene end was trimmed by 5 bases and the J gene end by 5 bases; junction bases not matched to a gene: 7. CDR3 sequence: CASSKTGGVHNEQFF. In nucleotides, the CDR3 is TGTGCCAGCAGCAAGACAGGGGGTGTCCACAATGAGCAGTTCTTC.

The CDR3 loop is CASSSLGYTEAFF. CDR3 DNA: TGCGCCAGCAGCTCTCTCGGGTACACTGAAGCTTTCTTT. The chain carries TRBV5-1 and TRBJ1-1; D is undetermined. This CDR3 is built from 13 residues. The germline CDR1 and CDR2 sequences are SGHRS and YFSETQ. The ends were cut back, 3 bases at V and 3 bases at J, with 9 bases in the middle.

V gene TRBV6-5 combines with J gene TRBJ2-7; tentative D call: TRBD2 (7 bases). Germline V gives CDR1 MNHEY, CDR2 SVGAGI. The V end was cut by 8 bases, the J end by 2 bases, with 19 bases between. The CDR3 runs to 15 residues. CDR3 sequence: CASSTQGGETYEQYF. The CDR3 DNA follows: TGTGCCAGCTCAACCCAAGGGGGGGAAACCTACGAGCAGTACTTC.

V and J are TRBV27 and TRBJ2-3, with 8 bases identical to TRBD2. CDR3 size: 16 residues. V shed 5 bases and J 3 bases; nucleotides not matched to a gene: 10. The V gene's germline CDR1 is MNHEY and CDR2 SMNVEV (reference sequence). Here the CDR3 reads CASSPRLALGTDTQYF. In DNA, the CDR3 is TGTGCCAGCAGTCCGAGACTAGCGTTGGGGACAGATACGCAGTATTTT.